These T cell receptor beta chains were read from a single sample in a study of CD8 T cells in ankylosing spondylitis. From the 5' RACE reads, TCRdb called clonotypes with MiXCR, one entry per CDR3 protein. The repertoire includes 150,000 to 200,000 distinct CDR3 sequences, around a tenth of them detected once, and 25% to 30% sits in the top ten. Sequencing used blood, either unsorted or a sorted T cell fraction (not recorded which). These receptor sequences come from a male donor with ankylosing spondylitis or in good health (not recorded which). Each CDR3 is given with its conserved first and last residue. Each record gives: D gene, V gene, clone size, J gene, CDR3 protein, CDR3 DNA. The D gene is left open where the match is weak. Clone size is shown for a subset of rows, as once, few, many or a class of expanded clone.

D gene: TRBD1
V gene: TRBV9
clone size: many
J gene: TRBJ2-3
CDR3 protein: CASSDGQGRNTQYF
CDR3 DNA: TGTGCCAGCAGCGACGGACAGGGGCGAAATACGCAGTATTTT

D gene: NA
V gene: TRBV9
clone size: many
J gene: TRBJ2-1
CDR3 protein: CASSPRRGAEQFF
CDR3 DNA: TGTGCCAGCAGCCCCCGCAGGGGGGCTGAGCAGTTCTTC

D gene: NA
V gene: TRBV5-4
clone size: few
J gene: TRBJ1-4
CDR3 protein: CASSLSQGPAEKLFF
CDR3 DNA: TGTGCCAGCAGTTTGAGTCAGGGACCAGCTGAAAAACTGTTTTTT

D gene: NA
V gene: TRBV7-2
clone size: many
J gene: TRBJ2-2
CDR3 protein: CASSLAGTGELFF
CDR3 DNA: TGTGCCAGCAGCTTAGCTGGGACCGGGGAGCTGTTTTTT

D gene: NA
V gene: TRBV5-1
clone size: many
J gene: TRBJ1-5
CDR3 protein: CASSLEVGESQPQHF
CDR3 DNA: TGCGCCAGCAGCTTGGAAGTCGGGGAATCTCAGCCCCAGCATTTT

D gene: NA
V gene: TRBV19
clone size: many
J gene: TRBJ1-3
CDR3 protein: CASTLGGQPGNTIYF
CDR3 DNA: TGTGCCAGTACTCTCGGAGGACAGCCTGGAAACACCATATATTTT

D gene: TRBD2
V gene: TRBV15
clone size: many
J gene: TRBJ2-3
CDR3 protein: CATDPGLANTDTQYF
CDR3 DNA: TGTGCCACCGACCCGGGACTAGCAAACACAGATACGCAGTATTTT

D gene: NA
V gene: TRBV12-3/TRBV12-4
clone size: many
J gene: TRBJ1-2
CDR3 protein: CASSLGRDPNYGYTF
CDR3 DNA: TGTGCCAGCAGCCTAGGACGGGATCCTAACTATGGCTACACCTTC

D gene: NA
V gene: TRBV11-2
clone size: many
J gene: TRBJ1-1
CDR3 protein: CASSSGVALRDNTEAFF
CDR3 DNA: TGTGCCAGCAGCTCCGGAGTGGCCCTGCGGGATAACACTGAAGCTTTCTTT

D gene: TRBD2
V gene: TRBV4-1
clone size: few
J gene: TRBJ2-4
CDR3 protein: CASSRQGGREPRQYF
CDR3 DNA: TGCGCCAGCAGCCGCCAGGGCGGGAGGGAACCCCGGCAGTACTTC

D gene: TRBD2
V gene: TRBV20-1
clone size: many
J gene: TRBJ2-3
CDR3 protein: CSAHHSGRADTQYF
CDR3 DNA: TGCAGTGCTCACCATAGCGGGAGGGCCGATACGCAGTATTTT

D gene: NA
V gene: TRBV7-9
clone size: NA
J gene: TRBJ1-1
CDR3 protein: CASSLAPGRGNTEAFF
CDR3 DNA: TGTGCCAGCAGCTTAGCGCCCGGCAGGGGGAACACTGAAGCTTTCTTT

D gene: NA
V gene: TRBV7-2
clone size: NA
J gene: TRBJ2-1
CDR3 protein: CASSLALDEQFF
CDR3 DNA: TGTGCCAGCAGCTTAGCGCTAGATGAGCAGTTCTTC

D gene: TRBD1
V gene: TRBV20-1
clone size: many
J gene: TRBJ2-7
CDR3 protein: CSARVGQGAVEYYEQYF
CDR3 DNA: TGCAGTGCTAGAGTAGGACAGGGGGCTGTGGAGTACTACGAGCAGTACTTC

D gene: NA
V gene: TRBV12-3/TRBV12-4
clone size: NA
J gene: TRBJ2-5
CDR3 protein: CASHRSGSGETQYF
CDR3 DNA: TGTGCCAGCCATAGGTCGGGGAGTGGAGAGACCCAGTACTTC

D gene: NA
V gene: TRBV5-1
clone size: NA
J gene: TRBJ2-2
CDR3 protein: CASSWTDDTGELFF
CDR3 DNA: TGCGCCAGCAGCTGGACGGACGACACCGGGGAGCTGTTTTTT

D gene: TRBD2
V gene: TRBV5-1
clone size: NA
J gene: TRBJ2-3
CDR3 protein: CASRLAGPPTDTQYF
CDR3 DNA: TGCGCCAGCAGACTAGCGGGTCCACCCACAGATACGCAGTATTTT

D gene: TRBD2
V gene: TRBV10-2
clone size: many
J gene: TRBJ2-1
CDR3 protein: CASSETLAGDNEQFF
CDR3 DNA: TGCGCCAGCAGTGAGACGCTAGCGGGAGACAATGAGCAGTTCTTC

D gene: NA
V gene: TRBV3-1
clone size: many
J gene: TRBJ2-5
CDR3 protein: CASSQDPGLETQYF
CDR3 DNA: TGTGCCAGCAGCCAAGATCCAGGCCTAGAGACCCAGTACTTC

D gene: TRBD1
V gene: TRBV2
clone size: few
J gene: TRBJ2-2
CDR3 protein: CASSEGGWGTGWTGELFF
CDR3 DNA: TGTGCCAGCAGTGAAGGTGGCTGGGGGACAGGGTGGACCGGGGAGCTGTTTTTT

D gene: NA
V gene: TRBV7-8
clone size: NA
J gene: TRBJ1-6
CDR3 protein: CASSLLRDPSSYNSPLHF
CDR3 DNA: TGTGCCAGCAGCTTACTCCGGGACCCAAGCTCCTATAATTCACCCCTCCACTTT

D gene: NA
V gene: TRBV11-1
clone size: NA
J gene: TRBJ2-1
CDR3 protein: CASSLGPAEASPASDEQFF
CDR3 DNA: TGTGCCAGCAGCTTAGGACCCGCTGAGGCCTCCCCGGCAAGCGATGAGCAGTTCTTC

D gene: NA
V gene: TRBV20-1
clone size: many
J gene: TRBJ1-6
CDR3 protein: CSARVGGPAFSSPLHF
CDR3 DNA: TGCAGTGCTCGGGTTGGGGGCCCGGCGTTTAGTTCACCCCTCCACTTT

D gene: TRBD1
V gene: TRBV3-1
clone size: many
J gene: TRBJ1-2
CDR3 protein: CASSQDSGTGYGYTF
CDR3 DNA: TGTGCCAGCAGCCAAGACTCGGGGACAGGCTATGGCTACACCTTC

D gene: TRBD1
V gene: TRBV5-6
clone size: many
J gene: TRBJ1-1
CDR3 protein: CASSLTIGGATEAFF
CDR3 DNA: TGTGCCAGCAGCTTGACTATAGGGGGCGCAACTGAAGCTTTCTTT

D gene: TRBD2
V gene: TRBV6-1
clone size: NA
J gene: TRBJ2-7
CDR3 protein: CASIYLRISGDGEQYF
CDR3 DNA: TGTGCCAGCATATATTTACGGATTAGCGGGGATGGGGAGCAGTACTTC

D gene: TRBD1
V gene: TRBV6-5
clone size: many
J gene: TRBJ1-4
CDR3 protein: CASSYFLGTGRLGKLFF
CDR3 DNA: TGTGCCAGCAGTTACTTTTTAGGGACAGGGAGATTGGGAAAACTGTTTTTT

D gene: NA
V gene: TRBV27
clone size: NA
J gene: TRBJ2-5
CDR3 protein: CASMGGQETQYF
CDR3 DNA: TGTGCCAGCATGGGGGGACAAGAGACCCAGTACTTC

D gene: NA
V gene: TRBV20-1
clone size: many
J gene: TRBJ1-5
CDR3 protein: CSASTGSPISNQPQHF
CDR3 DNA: TGCAGTGCCAGTACAGGTAGTCCGATTAGCAATCAGCCCCAGCATTTT

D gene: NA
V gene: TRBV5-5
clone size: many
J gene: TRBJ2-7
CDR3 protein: CASSLVLARSSYEQYF
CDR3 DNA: TGTGCCAGCAGCTTGGTTCTAGCTCGGAGCTCCTACGAGCAGTACTTC

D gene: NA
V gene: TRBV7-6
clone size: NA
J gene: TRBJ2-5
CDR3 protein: CASSLAGGEETQYF
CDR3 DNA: TGTGCCAGCAGCTTAGCCGGCGGAGAAGAGACCCAGTACTTC